This TCR beta chain is from a study of cytomegalovirus exposure and HLA in healthy donors. Study observations and caveats: For cytomegalovirus status, the classifier reportedly gave diagnoses with high specificity and sensitivity. The HLA-A and HLA-B alleles of most subjects were reportedly predicted accurately from TCR beta sequences.

With 2 bases clipped from V and 3 bases from J, the junction kept 2 bases outside the gene matches. The germline V gene encodes CDR1 ENHRY and CDR2 SYGVKD. The CDR3 length is 15 residues. 60 Vbeta and 13 Jbeta primers were used in PCR. Method: immunoSEQ multiplex PCR; TCRdb's copy keeps in-frame clones and lacks some. This sample has 26,000 or so clones, with approximately 75% found just once. Comments on this clone: Its antigen is unidentified.

The sample consisted of PBMCs. This clonotype was obtained from a male donor in good health and CMV-seronegative. This chain uses TRBV10-3 with TRBJ2-5, with 11 positions matching TRBD2. The CDR3 sequence is CAISETSGGKETQYF. The CDR3 DNA reads as TGTGCCATCAGTGAGACTAGCGGGGGAAAAGAGACCCAGTACTTC.